These 15 T cell receptor beta chains were all obtained from the same sample, sequenced in a study of sequential checkpoint blockade in melanoma. Generated by immunoSEQ multiplex PCR, the TCRdb table keeps only in-frame clones and is missing some. The table lists some 11,000 clones, 78% of them singletons. The treatment here: randomized to nivolumab then ipilimumab (arm A) or the reverse (arm B). The sample here was CD8+ T cells sorted from blood (inferred from file names), taken from a patient given nivolumab and ipilimumab in sequence. The receptors derive from a human donor with melanoma.

V gene TRBV7-3 combines with J gene TRBJ2-3; 8 bases line up with TRBD2. V trimming: 4 bases; J trimming: 3 bases; junction bases outside the gene matches: 3. CDR3 length: 14 amino acids. CDR1 and CDR2 (germline): SGHTA, FQGTGA. The CDR3 DNA sequence: TGTGCCAGCAGCTCCGGGGGGGCTACAGATACGCAGTATTTT. Protein sequence: CASSSGGATDTQYF. The whole variable domain, remainder taken from reference TRBV7-3 and TRBJ2-3, is GAGVSQTPSNKVTEKGKYVELRCDPISGHTALYWYRQSLGQGPEFLIYFQGTGAADDSGLPNDRFFAVRPEGSVSTLKIQRTERGDSAVYLCASSSGGATDTQYFGPGTRLTVL.

The rearrangement links TRBV19 to TRBJ1-1; the D gene is possibly TRBD1 (6 bases). The CDR3 consists of 16 residues. Trimming cost V 3 bases and J 6 bases, with 20 bases left between them. Germline values: CDR1 LNHDA, CDR2 SQIVND (reference sequence). CDR3 region: CASSISRGAGEAEAFF. As DNA, the CDR3 is TGTGCCAGTAGTATCTCACGGGGGGCAGGCGAGGCTGAAGCTTTCTTT.

The chain recombines TRBV28 with TRBJ2-7; TRBD1 agrees at 11 bases. With 5 bases clipped from V and 3 bases from J, the junction kept 9 bases outside the gene matches. CDR1 MDHEN and CDR2 SYDVKM come from the germline V gene. The CDR3 is made up of 16 amino acids. As DNA, the CDR3 is TGTGCCAGCAGTCGGACAGGGGGCCGAAACCACTACGAGCAGTACTTC. Encoded protein: CASSRTGGRNHYEQYF.

CDR3 amino acids: CASRRWGAGEREQYF. The CDR3 DNA reads TGTGCCAGCAGGCGATGGGGGGCGGGAGAGAGGGAGCAGTACTTC. The rearrangement links TRBV5-4 to TRBJ2-7; D perhaps matches TRBD2 (7 bases). V lost 5 bases and J lost 7, with 22 bases in between. In germline, CDR1 is SGHNT, CDR2 YYREEE (reference sequence). CDR3 length: 15 amino acids.

The chain uses TRBV6-1 and TRBJ2-7, with 9 positions matching TRBD2. The CDR3 covers 15 residues. The junction had 8 bases not matched to a gene; V was cut back by 1 base and J by 7 bases. The germline V gene encodes CDR1 MNHNS and CDR2 SASEGT. In nucleotides, the CDR3 is TGTGCCAGCAGTGAAGAAGGTAGCGGGAGTCGGGAGCAGTACTTC. This sequence encodes CASSEEGSGSREQYF.

The J gene is TRBJ2-7, the V gene TRBV5-6; D possibly corresponds to TRBD1 (5 bases). Germline values: CDR1 SGHDT, CDR2 YYEEEE. The CDR3 has 15 amino acids. V was pared by 1 base and J by 3 bases, with 14 bases between. CDR3 DNA: TGTGCCAGCAGCTTGATCAGGGAAGTAGTCTACGAGCAGTACTTC. Translating it yields CASSLIREVVYEQYF.

This chain joins TRBV4-2 and TRBJ2-6; possibly TRBD2 for D (5 bases). This CDR3 has 16 amino acids. CDR1 is LGHNA, CDR2 YNFKEQ, per germline. The V and J ends lost 1 base and 0 bases respectively, with 7 bases between them. The CDR3 sequence is CASSQGEISGANVLTF. The CDR3 DNA reads TGTGCCAGCAGCCAAGGGGAGATCTCTGGGGCCAACGTCCTGACTTTC.

The chain links TRBV6-6 to TRBJ2-7, with D perhaps TRBD2 (6 bases). Germline CDR1 MNHNY, CDR2 SVGAGI (reference sequence). V was trimmed by 4 bases and J by 2 bases, leaving 12 bases between them. The CDR3 is 14 residues long. Here the CDR3 DNA reads TGTGCCAGCAGTTCCGGGACTGTCGCCTACGAGCAGTACTTC. Protein sequence: CASSSGTVAYEQYF.

This clone was seen more than once but under ten times. The rearrangement links TRBV15 to TRBJ1-5, with D possibly matching TRBD1 (5 bases). V dropped 0 bases and J dropped 11 bases, with 14 bases sitting between them. Germline CDR1 is LNHNV and CDR2 is YYDKDF (reference sequence). The CDR3 totals 14 residues. The CDR3 protein is CATSRDRGGTAQHF. The CDR3 DNA follows: TGTGCCACCAGCAGAGATCGCGGGGGGACGGCCCAGCATTTT. The whole variable domain, remainder taken from reference TRBV15 and TRBJ1-5, is DAMVIQNPRYQVTQFGKPVTLSCSQTLNHNVMYWYQQKSSQAPKLLFHYYDKDFNNEADTPDNFQSRRPNTSFCFLDIRSPGLGDTAMYLCATSRDRGGTAQHFGDGTRLSIL.

The rearrangement uses TRBV18 and TRBJ2-1; D may be TRBD1 (6 bases). CDR1 and CDR2 from the germline V gene are KGHSH and LQKENI. The CDR3 sequence is 13 residues long. V was pared by 6 bases and J by 5 bases, with 11 bases between. The CDR3, as DNA: TGTGCCAGCTCGGACAGAGCAAACAATGAGCAGTTCTTC. Its translation is CASSDRANNEQFF. Filled out from reference TRBV18 and TRBJ2-1, the complete variable domain reads NAGVMQNPRHLVRRRGQEARLRCSPMKGHSHVYWYRQLPEEGLKFMVYLQKENIIDESGMPKERFSAEFPKEGPSILRIQQVVRGDSAAYFCASSDRANNEQFFGPGTRLTVL.

In nucleotides, the CDR3 is TGTGCCAGTAGTATACAGATCTCTGGGGCCAACGTCCTGACTTTC. This gives the protein CASSIQISGANVLTF. The chain joins TRBV19 to TRBJ2-6, with no clear D. V was pared by 2 bases and J by 0 bases, with 5 bases between. Germline loops: CDR1 LNHDA, CDR2 SQIVND (reference sequence). The CDR3 length is 15 residues.

The CDR3 loop is CASSPFRGGSGNTIYF. The CDR3 coding sequence is TGTGCCAGTAGTCCTTTCAGAGGGGGCAGCGGAAACACCATATATTTT. The gene calls are TRBV19 and TRBJ1-3, with 7 bases identical to TRBD1. The CDR3 is 16 residues long. J was trimmed by 4 bases and V by 5 bases; bases with no gene match: 11. The germline V gene has CDR1 LNHDA and CDR2 SQIVND (reference sequence).

This chain uses TRBV6-4 with TRBJ1-5; 7 bases align to TRBD1. With 3 bases clipped from V and 15 bases from J, the junction kept 14 bases outside the gene matches. The germline CDR1 and CDR2 sequences are MRHNA and SNTAGT. The CDR3 covers 14 residues. CDR3 region: CASSEASEGAGSHF. CDR3 in DNA: TGTGCCAGCAGTGAAGCGTCGGAGGGGGCCGGGTCGCATTTT.

The J gene is TRBJ2-7, the V gene TRBV2; 10 positions agree with TRBD1. V lost 7 bases and J lost 3; bases outside the gene matches: 9. Germline V gene sequence: CDR1 SNHLY, CDR2 FYNNEI. The CDR3 loop spans 15 amino acids. In DNA, the CDR3 is TGTGCCAGCACCCCCGACAGGGGGCAGGGCTACGAGCAGTACTTC. This translates into CASTPDRGQGYEQYF.

The V gene is TRBV5-1, the J gene TRBJ1-1; possible D gene TRBD1, 5 bases. This CDR3 has 12 residues. Germline V gives CDR1 SGHRS, CDR2 YFSETQ. The ends were cut back, 4 bases at V and 7 bases at J, with 11 bases in the middle. The CDR3 loop reads CASSPGGYEAFF. In nucleotides, the CDR3 is TGCGCCAGCAGCCCTGGGGGGTATGAAGCTTTCTTT.